This record concerns one TCR beta chain sequence. Its antigen is unknown. Germline-derived CDR1 and CDR2 are SGHRS and YFSETQ. V shed 4 bases, J shed 5 bases, and the junction held 9 bases outside the gene matches. The CDR3 runs to 18 residues. This table comes from immunoSEQ multiplex PCR, and its TCRdb copy is limited to in-frame clones, with some not included. The sample lists roughly 67,000 clones, roughly 90% occurring once. The sample is drawn from a study of OX40 agonist ivuxolimab in advanced cancers. In the study overall: At around 81% male, the cohort had a mean age of 60 years, ranging from about 20 to 79. Partial responses occurred in Three dose-escalation patients, one with hepatocellular carcinoma and two with cutaneous melanoma.

At baseline, cycle 4 day 1, and cycle 7 day 1, blood was sampled. Overall study results and limits: More expanded clones were found, on average, in CD8+ than in CD4+ T cells.

The TCR originated in an adult with an advanced solid tumor such as melanoma, head and neck, liver or kidney cancer. The starting material was CD4+ or CD8+ T cells sorted from blood, obtained in a trial of the OX40 agonist ivuxolimab. This chain links TRBV5-1 with TRBJ2-2; TRBD2 matches at 15 bases. The CDR3 is CASSPRTSGGAGTGELFF. The CDR3 nucleotides read TGCGCCAGCAGCCCCCGGACTAGCGGGGGGGCCGGTACCGGGGAGCTGTTTTTT.